The 14 T cell receptor beta chains in this list originate from one sample, sequenced in a study of CDR3 diversity in severe acne. MiXCR, applied by TCRdb to the PCR reads, yields one record per CDR3 protein. Of approximately 90,000 distinct CDR3 sequences listed, 48% are singletons. The sample was blood. The receptors were sampled from a male donor in good health, serving as a control.

A few counts support this clonotype. This sequence joins TRBV5-1 and TRBJ2-7; 10 bases fit TRBD2. The V gene end was trimmed by 1 base and the J gene end by 2 bases; junction bases not matched to a gene: 6. CDR1 and CDR2 (germline): SGHRS, YFSETQ. The CDR3 loop spans 16 amino acids. CDR3 sequence (DNA): TGCGCCAGCAGCTTGCTAACTAGCGGGACAACCTACGAGCAGTACTTC. Translating gives CASSLLTSGTTYEQYF.

Regarding this clonotype: No conserved phenylalanine or tryptophan ends this CDR3, so it is likely a read error. This chain uses TRBV6-5 with TRBJ2-7, with D maybe TRBD1 (5 bases). This CDR3 has 15 residues. The germline CDR1 and CDR2 sequences are MNHEY and SVGAGI. V was cut by 0 bases and J by 4 bases, with 13 bases left in between. The CDR3 region has the DNA TGTGCCAGCAGTTACTCGGCAAGGGCAGGGTACGAGCAGTACCTC. This sequence encodes CASSYSARAGYEQYL.

The J gene is TRBJ2-3, the V gene TRBV20-1; the D is unclear. Trimming cost V 0 bases and J 1 base, with 11 bases left between them. The CDR3 length is 15 residues. Germline CDR1 is DFQATT and CDR2 is SNEGSKA (reference sequence). CDR3 amino acids: CSARDLATGTDTQYF. DNA of the CDR3: TGCAGTGCTAGAGATTTAGCAACGGGCACAGATACGCAGTATTTT.

This clonotype was seen many times. The rearrangement joins TRBV13 to TRBJ2-1; 15 bases are a match to TRBD2. This CDR3 contains 16 residues. CDR1 and CDR2 from the germline V gene are PRHDT and FYEKMQ (reference sequence). V shed 4 bases, J shed 9 bases, and the junction held 7 bases outside the gene matches. CDR3 sequence reads: CASSSRTSGGAGEQFF. The CDR3 region has the DNA TGTGCCAGCAGCTCCCGGACTAGCGGGGGGGCGGGTGAGCAGTTCTTC.

In its sample, this clonotype was seen once. The genes are TRBV5-1 and TRBJ2-5; 14 bases are a match to TRBD2. Looked up from germline, CDR1 is SGHRS and CDR2 is YFSETQ. Germline trimming cut 3 bases from V and 5 bases from J; bases unmatched to any gene: 0. The CDR3 extends over 14 amino acids. The chain's CDR3 is CASSWTSGRETQYF. The CDR3 DNA reads as TGCGCCAGCAGCTGGACTAGCGGGAGGGAGACCCAGTACTTC.

This clonotype was observed a single time. At one boundary the junction diverges from the germline segment, which might be a read error. The rearrangement uses TRBV7-7 and TRBJ2-1; D is possibly TRBD2 (6 bases). Germline values: CDR1 SSHAT, CDR2 FNYEAQ (reference sequence). This CDR3 has 15 residues. The CDR3 spells CASSPGLALNNEQFF. CDR3 in DNA: TGTGCTAGCAGCCCGGGACTCGCCTTGAACAATGAGCAGTTCTTC.

Ten or more counts support this clonotype. The rearrangement links TRBV10-3 to TRBJ2-7, with D uncertain. Trimming pared 2 bases from V and 0 bases from J, leaving 11 bases between. The germline CDR1 and CDR2 sequences are ENHRY and SYGVKD. The CDR3 totals 15 residues. The CDR3 DNA sequence: TGTGCCATCAGTGAGCCGGACCTTTCCTCCTACGAGCAGTACTTC. Amino acid sequence: CAISEPDLSSYEQYF.

This clonotype was seen many times. This chain links TRBV6-5 with TRBJ1-2, with no clear D. V lost 2 bases, J lost 8 bases, and 21 bases lay in between. CDR1 and CDR2 from the germline V gene are MNHEY and SVGAGI. The CDR3 has 16 residues. The CDR3 protein is CASSYNGPRGPGGYTF. The CDR3 DNA sequence: TGTGCCAGCAGTTACAATGGTCCGAGAGGGCCCGGCGGCTACACCTTC.

This clonotype was seen a handful of times. This chain connects TRBV10-3 to TRBJ2-7, with TRBD2 matching over 8 bases. Trimming at V came to 0 bases and at J to 2 bases, leaving 9 bases not matched to a gene. The CDR3 is 17 amino acids. Germline V gives CDR1 ENHRY, CDR2 SYGVKD. The CDR3 protein is CAISESGGVAGPYEQYF. CDR3 nucleotide sequence: TGTGCCATCAGTGAGTCTGGGGGGGTAGCGGGACCCTACGAGCAGTACTTC.

About this clonotype: Sequence at one end of the junction differs from germline and may be a read error. The rearrangement joins TRBV11-2 to TRBJ2-3; 7 positions match TRBD2. The V gene's germline CDR1 is SGHAT and CDR2 FQNNGV. This CDR3 spans 17 amino acids. The chain's CDR3 is CASSSRPSGARADTQYF. The CDR3 nucleotides are TGCGCCAGCAGCTCCCGCCCTAGCGGAGCCAGGGCAGATACGCAGTATTTT.

CDR3 region: CSATGTGAPYEQYF. The CDR3, as DNA: TGCAGTGCGACCGGGACAGGGGCTCCCTACGAGCAGTACTTC. The chain links TRBV20-1 to TRBJ2-7, with TRBD1 identical over 10 bases. Unmatched junction bases numbered 7, after V lost 6 bases and J lost 2 bases. This CDR3 comprises 14 residues. Germline loops: CDR1 DFQATT, CDR2 SNEGSKA (reference sequence).

This clonotype has only one observation. The CDR3 nucleotides read TGCAGTGCTAGGCTGGGGGGCGATCAGCCCCAGCATTTT. Translating it yields CSARLGGDQPQHF. The chain links TRBV20-1 to TRBJ1-5; D may be TRBD1 (6 bases). The germline V gene encodes CDR1 DFQATT and CDR2 SNEGSKA (reference sequence). This CDR3 comprises 13 residues. V lost 3 bases and J lost 5, with 11 bases in between.

This clonotype was seen many times. The chain employs TRBV9 and TRBJ2-3; TRBD2 agrees at 9 bases. Germline V lookup: CDR1 SGDLS, CDR2 YYNGEE. The CDR3 runs to 18 residues. Trimming cost V 2 bases and J 0 bases; bases outside gene matches: 10. The CDR3 here is CASSVGNSGGISTDTQYF. The CDR3 DNA is TGTGCCAGCAGCGTGGGAAATAGCGGGGGAATTAGCACAGATACGCAGTATTTT.

With regard to this clonotype: One end of the junction is discordant with germline, which a read error may explain. This chain connects TRBV10-3 to TRBJ1-2, with 7 bases aligning to TRBD1. The CDR3 spans 14 residues. CDR1 and CDR2 from the germline V gene are ENHRY and SYGVKD. The CDR3 DNA sequence: TGTGCCAGCAGTGATCAACAGGGGAACTATGGCTACACCTTC. Its translation: CASSDQQGNYGYTF.